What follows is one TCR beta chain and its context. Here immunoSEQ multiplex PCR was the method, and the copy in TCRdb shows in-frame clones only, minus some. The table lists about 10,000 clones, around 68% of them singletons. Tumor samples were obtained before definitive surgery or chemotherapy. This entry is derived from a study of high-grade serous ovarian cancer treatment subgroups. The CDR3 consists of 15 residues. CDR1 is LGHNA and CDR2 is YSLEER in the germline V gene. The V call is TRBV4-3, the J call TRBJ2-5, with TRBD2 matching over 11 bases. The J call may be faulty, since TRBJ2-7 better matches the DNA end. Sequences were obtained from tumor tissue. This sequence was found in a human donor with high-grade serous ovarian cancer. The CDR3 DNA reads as TGCGCCAGCAGCCAAGCTAGCGGGAGGATCTACGAGCAGTACTTC. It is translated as CASSQASGRIYEQYF.